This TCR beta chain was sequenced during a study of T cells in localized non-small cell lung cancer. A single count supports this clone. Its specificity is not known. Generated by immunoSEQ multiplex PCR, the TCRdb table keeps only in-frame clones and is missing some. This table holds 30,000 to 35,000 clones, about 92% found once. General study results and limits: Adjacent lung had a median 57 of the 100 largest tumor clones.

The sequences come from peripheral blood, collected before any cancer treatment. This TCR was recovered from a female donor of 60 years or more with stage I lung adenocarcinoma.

The DNA of the CDR3 is TGTGCCAGCTCACCCTTCCAGGACAGGGGGAGCACTGAAGCTTTCTTT. Its translation is CASSPFQDRGSTEAFF. The J gene is TRBJ1-1, the V gene TRBV18, with 10 bases lining up with TRBD1. J gave up 4 bases and V 3 bases, and 8 bases lay outside the gene matches. The CDR3 has 16 amino acids. In germline, CDR1 is KGHSH, CDR2 LQKENI.